The present entry profiles one TCR beta chain with its context. Its matching antigen is unknown. The PCR contained 60 Vbeta and 13 Jbeta primers. The assay was immunoSEQ multiplex PCR, and TCRdb's table has in-frame clones only and misses some. The table lists around 210,000 clones, around 84% of them singletons. This entry belongs to a study of cytomegalovirus exposure and HLA in healthy donors. Findings and caveats of the study: What was likely a sequencing artifact was a cluster of highly shared sequence variants.

V lost 3 bases and J lost 1; bases outside the gene matches: 7. The germline gives CDR1 KGHSH, CDR2 LQKENI. The CDR3 runs to 18 residues. The chain recombines TRBV18 with TRBJ2-3; 13 bases are a match to TRBD2. The TCR comes from a girl aged 2 to 9 in good health and CMV-seronegative. Sequences were obtained from PBMCs. The CDR3 DNA reads TGTGCCAGCTCACCCAGAACTGGGACTAGCGGGGGCACAGATACGCAGTATTTT. Encoded protein: CASSPRTGTSGGTDTQYF.